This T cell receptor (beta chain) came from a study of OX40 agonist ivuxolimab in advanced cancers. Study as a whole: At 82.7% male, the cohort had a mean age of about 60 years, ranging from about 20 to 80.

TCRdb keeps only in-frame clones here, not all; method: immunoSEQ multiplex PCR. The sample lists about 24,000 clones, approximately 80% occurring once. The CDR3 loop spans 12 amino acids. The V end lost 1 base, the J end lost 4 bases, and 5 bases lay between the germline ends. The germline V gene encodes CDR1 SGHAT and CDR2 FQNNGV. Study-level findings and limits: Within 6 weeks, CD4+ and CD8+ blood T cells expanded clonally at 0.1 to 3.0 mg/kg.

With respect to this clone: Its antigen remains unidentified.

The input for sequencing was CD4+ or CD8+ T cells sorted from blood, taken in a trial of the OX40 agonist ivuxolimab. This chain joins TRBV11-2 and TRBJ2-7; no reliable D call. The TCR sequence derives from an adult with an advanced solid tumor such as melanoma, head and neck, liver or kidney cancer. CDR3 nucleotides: TGTGCCAGCAGCTTAGGCAATTACGAGCAGTACTTC. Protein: CASSLGNYEQYF. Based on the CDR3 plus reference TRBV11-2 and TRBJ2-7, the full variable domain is EAGVAQSPRYKIIEKRQSVAFWCNPISGHATLYWYQQILGQGPKLLIQFQNNGVVDDSQLPKDRFSAERLKGVDSTLKIQPAKLEDSAVYLCASSLGNYEQYFGPGTRLTVT.